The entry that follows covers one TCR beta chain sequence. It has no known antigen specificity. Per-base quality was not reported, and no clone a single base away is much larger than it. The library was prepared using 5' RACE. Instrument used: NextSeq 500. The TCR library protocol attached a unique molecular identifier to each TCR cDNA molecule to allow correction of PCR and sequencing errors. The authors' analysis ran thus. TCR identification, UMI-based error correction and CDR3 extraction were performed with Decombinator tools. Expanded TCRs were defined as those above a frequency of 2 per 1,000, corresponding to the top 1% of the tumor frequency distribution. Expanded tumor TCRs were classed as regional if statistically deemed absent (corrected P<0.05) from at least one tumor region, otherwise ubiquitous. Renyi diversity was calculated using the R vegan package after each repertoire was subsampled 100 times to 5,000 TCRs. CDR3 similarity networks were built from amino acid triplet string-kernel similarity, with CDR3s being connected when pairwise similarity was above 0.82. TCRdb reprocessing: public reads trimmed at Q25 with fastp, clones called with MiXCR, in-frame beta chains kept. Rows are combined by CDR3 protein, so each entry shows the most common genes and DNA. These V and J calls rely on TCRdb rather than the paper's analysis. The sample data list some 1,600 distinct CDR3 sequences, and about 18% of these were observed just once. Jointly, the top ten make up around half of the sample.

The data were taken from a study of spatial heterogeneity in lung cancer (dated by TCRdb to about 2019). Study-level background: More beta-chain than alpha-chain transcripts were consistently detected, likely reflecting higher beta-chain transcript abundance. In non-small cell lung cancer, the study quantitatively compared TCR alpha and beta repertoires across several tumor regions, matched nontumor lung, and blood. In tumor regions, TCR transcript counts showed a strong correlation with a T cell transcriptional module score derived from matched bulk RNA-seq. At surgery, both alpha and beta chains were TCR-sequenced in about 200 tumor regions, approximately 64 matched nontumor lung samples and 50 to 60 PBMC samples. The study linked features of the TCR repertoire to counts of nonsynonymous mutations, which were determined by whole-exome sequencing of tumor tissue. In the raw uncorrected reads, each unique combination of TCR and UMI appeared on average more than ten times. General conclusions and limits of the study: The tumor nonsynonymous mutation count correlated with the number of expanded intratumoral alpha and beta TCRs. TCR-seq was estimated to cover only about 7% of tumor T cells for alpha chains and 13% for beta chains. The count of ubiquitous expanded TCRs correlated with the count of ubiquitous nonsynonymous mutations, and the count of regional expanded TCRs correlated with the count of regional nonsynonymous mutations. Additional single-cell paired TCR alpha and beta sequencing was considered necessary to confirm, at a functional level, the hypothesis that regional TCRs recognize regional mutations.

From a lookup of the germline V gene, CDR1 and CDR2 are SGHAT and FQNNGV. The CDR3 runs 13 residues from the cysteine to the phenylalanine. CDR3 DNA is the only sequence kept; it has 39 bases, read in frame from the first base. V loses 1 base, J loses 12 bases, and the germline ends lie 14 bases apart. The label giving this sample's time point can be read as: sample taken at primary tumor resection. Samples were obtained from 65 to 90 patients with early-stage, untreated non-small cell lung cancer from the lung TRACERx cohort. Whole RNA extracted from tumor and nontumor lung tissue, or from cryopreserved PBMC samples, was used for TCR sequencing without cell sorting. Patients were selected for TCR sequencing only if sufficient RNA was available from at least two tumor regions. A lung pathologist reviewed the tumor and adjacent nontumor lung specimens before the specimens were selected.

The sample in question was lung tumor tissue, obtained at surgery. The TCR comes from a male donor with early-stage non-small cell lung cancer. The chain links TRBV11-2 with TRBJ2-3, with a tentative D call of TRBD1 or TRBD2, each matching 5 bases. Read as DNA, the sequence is TGTGCCAGCAGCTTAGTGTCTAGAGGGGAACAGTATTTT. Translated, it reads CASSLVSRGEQYF.